What follows describes a single T cell receptor beta chain. Antigen specificity is unknown. This specimen belongs to a study of cytomegalovirus exposure and HLA in healthy donors. General study findings and limits: Previous analysis showed most TCR beta V segments were productive about 90% or about 30% of the time. Clonal expansion, a later analysis showed, was greater in HLA-associated TCR beta chains than in equally common others. Later work found most CMV-associated TCR beta chains apparently HLA-restricted.

It was with 60 Vbeta and 13 Jbeta primers that the PCR ran. Sequencing used immunoSEQ multiplex PCR; TCRdb keeps in-frame clones, though not all of them. The sample contains about 44,000 clones, about nine tenths of which appear only once. The sample consisted of PBMCs. The clonotype comes from a woman aged 40 to 49 in good health and CMV-seropositive.

The CDR3 coding sequence is TGTGCCAGCTTGGGACTAGCGGGGGATCATGAGCAGTTCTTC. Translation gives CASLGLAGDHEQFF. The rearrangement uses TRBV2 and TRBJ2-1; TRBD2 agrees at 14 bases. V lost 8 bases and J lost 8; bases outside the gene matches: 5. The CDR3 has 14 amino acids. Looked up from germline, CDR1 is SNHLY and CDR2 is FYNNEI.